The clone carrying this T cell receptor beta chain was seen ten or more times. The antigen is not known. Construction of TCR beta libraries relied on iRepertoire HTBI primers and on Arm-PCR targeting CDR3 regions. TCRdb passed the multiplex PCR reads through MiXCR, listing each CDR3 protein once. The table lists around 250,000 distinct CDR3 sequences, around 17% of them singletons. The time point was: newly diagnosed GD, antithyroid drugs for less than 3 months. After RNA was extracted from PBMCs, the TCR library was made from it. There are 12 residues in the CDR3. Germline V gene sequence: CDR1 DFQATT, CDR2 SNEGSKA (reference sequence). V lost 2 bases, J lost 1 base, and 5 bases lay in between. The sample belongs to a study of regulatory T cells in long-lasting Graves disease. Study-level points and caveats: There were preferences for TRBV28, TRBJ1-2 and TRBJ2-5 in persistent disease.

This clonotype originated in a female donor with Graves disease. The sample consisted of peripheral blood mononuclear cells (PBMCs), taken at new diagnosis, from a patient treated with antithyroid drugs. The chain has TRBV20-1 and TRBJ1-2; D call uncertain. This chain's CDR3 is CSARHNNYGYTF. The CDR3 bases are TGCAGTGCTAGACATAATAACTATGGCTACACCTTC.